These T cell receptor beta chains were read from a single sample in a study of blood T cell repertoires in COVID-19. Sequencing was performed with immunoSEQ multiplex PCR; in TCRdb, only in-frame clones are kept and a portion is missing. This sample has fewer than 200,000 clones; roughly nine tenths occur once, and the top ten carry less than 2%. The sample was peripheral blood. These TCRs come from a man aged 18 to 29 who had recovered from COVID-19. Both conserved end residues are part of each CDR3. A D gene is named only where the DNA matches it firmly. Clone size is not always given. Where it is, it says once, few, many or a class for expanded clones.

j_gene | abundance | d_gene | v_gene | CDR3nt | CDR3aa
TRBJ2-1 | . | TRBD2 | TRBV24-1 | TGTGCCACCAGTGACCAAGGACTAGCGCATAACAATGAGCAGTTCTTC | CATSDQGLAHNNEQFF
TRBJ2-3 | . | . | TRBV29-1 | TGCAGCGTTGAAGCCGCGGATACGCAGTATTTT | CSVEAADTQYF
TRBJ2-7 | . | . | TRBV28 | TGTGCCAGCAAGTCCCCGGGAGACTCCTACGAGCAGTACTTC | CASKSPGDSYEQYF
TRBJ2-3 | . | TRBD1 | TRBV6-2/TRBV6-3 | TGTGCCAGCAGTTACCGGGACAGGGTAACAGATACGCAGTATTTT | CASSYRDRVTDTQYF
TRBJ1-1 | . | . | TRBV6-6 | TGTGCCAGCATCTTAGCCCCAGGGCTCACTGAAGCTTTCTTT | CASILAPGLTEAFF
TRBJ2-3 | few | . | TRBV27 | TGTGCCAGCAGTTTAGGGCACACAGATACGCAGTATTTT | CASSLGHTDTQYF
TRBJ1-1 | . | . | TRBV19 | TGTGCCAGTACCGGGGGGTGGACGAACACTGAAGCTTTCTTT | CASTGGWTNTEAFF
TRBJ2-2 | . | TRBD2 | TRBV5-4 | TGTGCCAGCAGCCCGCCTCTAGCGGGAGCTCCCGGGGAGCTGTTTTTT | CASSPPLAGAPGELFF
TRBJ1-2 | once | TRBD1 | TRBV5-1 | TGCGCCAGCAGCCTATCCGGGACAGGATATGGCTACACCTTC | CASSLSGTGYGYTF
TRBJ2-7 | . | . | TRBV5-1 | TGCGCCAGCACCCCCGGGGGCTACGAGCAGTACTTC | CASTPGGYEQYF
TRBJ2-7 | . | TRBD1 | TRBV4-3 | TGCGCCAGCAGCCAGGGGACAGGGAAATACGAGCAGTACTTC | CASSQGTGKYEQYF
TRBJ2-1 | . | . | TRBV27 | TGTGCCAGCAGTTTAAGCGGGCAGGGAGTTTCAAATGAGCAGTTCTTC | CASSLSGQGVSNEQFF
TRBJ2-7 | . | TRBD2 | TRBV4-3 | TGCGCCAGCAGCCAAGATCTTGGTAGCCTAGCGGGGGCCTACGAGCAGTACTTC | CASSQDLGSLAGAYEQYF
TRBJ2-1 | . | TRBD1 | TRBV5-1 | TGCGCCAGCAGGAGAGGGACAGGGTCCTACAATGAGCAGTTCTTC | CASRRGTGSYNEQFF
TRBJ1-6 | . | TRBD1 | TRBV5-5 | TGTGCCAGCAGCTCCCCGGGACAGGGTAATTCACCCCTCCACTTT | CASSSPGQGNSPLHF
TRBJ2-1 | . | TRBD2 | TRBV11-2 | TGTGCCAGCAGGCTAGCGGGGGTCCCCGTCTTC | CASRLAGVPVF
TRBJ1-6 | few | . | TRBV18 | TGTGCCAGCTCCCAGGATAATTCACCCCTCCACTTT | CASSQDNSPLHF
TRBJ2-5 | . | . | TRBV10-3 | TGTGCCATCAGTGAAGAGGAGACCCAGTACTTC | CAISEEETQYF
TRBJ2-5 | . | . | TRBV5-1 | TGCGCCAGCAGCCCAAATAAACAGGGTGGCGTAGAGACCCAGTACTTC | CASSPNKQGGVETQYF
TRBJ1-2 | . | TRBD1 | TRBV2 | TGTGCCAGCAATTCGGACAGGGCAAAGAACACCTTC | CASNSDRAKNTF
TRBJ1-2 | . | . | TRBV30 | TGTGCCTGGAGAGCTCCATACCAGGGTAGTGGCTACACCTTC | CAWRAPYQGSGYTF
TRBJ2-7 | . | TRBD2 | TRBV14 | TGTGCCAGCAGCCAACGGGCGGGAGCCGAGCAGTACTTC | CASSQRAGAEQYF
TRBJ1-5 | . | . | TRBV5-4 | TGTGCCAGCAGCTTTATACCGGGTCAGCCCCAGCATTTT | CASSFIPGQPQHF
TRBJ2-7 | . | TRBD1 | TRBV9 | TGTGCCAGCAGCGTAGGGGGACAGCCGTACGAGCAGTACTTC | CASSVGGQPYEQYF
TRBJ2-2 | . | . | TRBV11-2 | TGTGCCAGCAGCTTACGAACCGGGAAGAACACCGGGGAGCTGTTTTTT | CASSLRTGKNTGELFF
TRBJ2-1 | . | TRBD2 | TRBV29-1 | TGCAGCGTTGGTTTGGGACTAGCAACCGTCAATGAGCAGTTCTTC | CSVGLGLATVNEQFF
TRBJ2-3 | . | TRBD2 | TRBV9 | TGTGCCAGCAGCGTAGTTACTAGCGGGAGGACAGATACGCAGTATTTT | CASSVVTSGRTDTQYF
TRBJ2-3 | . | TRBD1 | TRBV24-1 | TGTGCCACCAGTGACATGACAGGGGGCTTGGCAGATACGCAGTATTTT | CATSDMTGGLADTQYF
TRBJ1-1 | once | . | TRBV4-1 | TGCGCCAGCAGTCACATCGGGGGTCTTGCTTTCTTT | CASSHIGGLAFF
TRBJ1-1 | few | TRBD1 | TRBV12-5 | TGTGCTAGTGGTTTGGATGGACAGGGGGCTGAAGCTTTCTTT | CASGLDGQGAEAFF
TRBJ2-1 | . | . | TRBV30 | TGTGCCTGGAGTCGGGAGAGTTCGTCCTACAATGAGCAGTTCTTC | CAWSRESSSYNEQFF
TRBJ1-1 | once | TRBD1 | TRBV7-2 | TGTGCCAGCAGCCCGGTGAGAACAGGGGGGAAAGCTTTCTTT | CASSPVRTGGKAFF
TRBJ2-7 | . | . | TRBV5-6 | TGTGCCAGCAAAGTTAACAGATTCTACGAGCAGTACTTC | CASKVNRFYEQYF
TRBJ2-7 | . | . | TRBV7-2 | TGTGCCAGCAGATCAGGCGGGACAGTCTACGAGCAGTACTTC | CASRSGGTVYEQYF
TRBJ2-3 | . | . | TRBV4-3 | TGCGCCAGCAGCCAAGCGGGGCGGGGGCTCACAGATACGCAGTATTTT | CASSQAGRGLTDTQYF
TRBJ1-5 | . | . | TRBV5-4 | TGTGCCAGCAGCTTGCCGAATCAGCCCCAGCATTTT | CASSLPNQPQHF
TRBJ1-1 | . | . | TRBV9 | TGTGCCAGCAGCGTAGGGGTGTCTCCCCCGGGGGCTTTCTTT | CASSVGVSPPGAFF
TRBJ2-3 | once | . | TRBV18 | TGTGCCAGCTCCCCCGGGCAGGGGCGCGGGACAGATACGCAGTATTTT | CASSPGQGRGTDTQYF
TRBJ1-1 | . | . | TRBV12-3/TRBV12-4 | TGTGCCAGCAGTCTACAGGGTGGCCCTGAAGCTTTCTTT | CASSLQGGPEAFF
TRBJ2-2 | few | TRBD1 | TRBV28 | TGTGCCAGCAGCCCGACAGGGTACGGCGGGGAGCTGTTTTTT | CASSPTGYGGELFF
TRBJ2-1 | . | . | TRBV10-3 | TGTGCCATCAGTCCGTTCGGGGAAACCTCCTACAATGAGCAGTTCTTC | CAISPFGETSYNEQFF
TRBJ2-7 | . | TRBD1 | TRBV6-5 | TGTGCCAGCAGCCCGGGACAGGGGTACTACGAGCAGTACTTC | CASSPGQGYYEQYF
TRBJ2-2 | . | TRBD1 | TRBV6-2/TRBV6-3 | TGTGCCAGCAGTTCGGGACAGTTAAACACCGGGGAGCTGTTTTTT | CASSSGQLNTGELFF